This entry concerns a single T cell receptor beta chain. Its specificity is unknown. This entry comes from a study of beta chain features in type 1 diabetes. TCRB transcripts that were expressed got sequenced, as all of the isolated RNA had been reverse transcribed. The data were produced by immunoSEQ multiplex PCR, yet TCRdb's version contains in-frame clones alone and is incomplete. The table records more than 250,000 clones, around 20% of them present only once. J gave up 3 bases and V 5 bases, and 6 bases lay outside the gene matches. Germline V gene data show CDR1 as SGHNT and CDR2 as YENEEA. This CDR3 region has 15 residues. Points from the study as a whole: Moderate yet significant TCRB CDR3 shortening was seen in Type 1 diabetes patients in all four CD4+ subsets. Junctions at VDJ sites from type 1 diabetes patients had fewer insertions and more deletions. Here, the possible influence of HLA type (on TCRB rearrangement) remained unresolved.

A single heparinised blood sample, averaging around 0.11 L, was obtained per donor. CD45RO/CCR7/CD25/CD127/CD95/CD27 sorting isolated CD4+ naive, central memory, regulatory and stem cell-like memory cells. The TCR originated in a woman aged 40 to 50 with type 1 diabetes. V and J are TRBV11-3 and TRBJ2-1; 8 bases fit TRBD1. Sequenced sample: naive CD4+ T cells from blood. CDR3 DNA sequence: TGTGCCAGCAGCCTAGGACAGGGATTCTACAATGAGCAGTTCTTC. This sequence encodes CASSLGQGFYNEQFF.